The 6 T cell receptor beta chains below come from one sample, sequenced in a study of technical replicates of blood from a handful of donors. The data were produced by immunoSEQ multiplex PCR, yet TCRdb's version contains in-frame clones alone and is incomplete. The sample records about 75,000 clones, approximately 97% being singletons. Sequences were obtained from T cells isolated from PBMCs. The receptors were gathered from a human donor in good health.

V usage is TRBV11-2 and J usage is TRBJ2-7; 11 bases are shared with TRBD2. This CDR3 is built from 15 residues. The J segment lost 2 bases and the V segment lost 4 bases, leaving 4 bases of the junction unmatched. CDR1 SGHAT and CDR2 FQNNGV come from the germline V gene. CDR3 loop: CASSSLAGGTYEQYF. CDR3 nucleotides: TGTGCCAGCAGCTCTCTAGCGGGAGGCACCTACGAGCAGTACTTC.

The chain joins TRBV11-3 to TRBJ2-2; TRBD2 agrees at 11 bases. The V and J ends lost 1 base and 8 bases, in that order; junction bases with no gene match: 6. The germline gives CDR1 SGHNT, CDR2 YENEEA. The CDR3 runs 16 residues. CDR3 nucleotides: TGTGCCAGCAGCTTAGGTAGCGGGGGGGCTACGGGGGAGCTGTTTTTT. Translation gives CASSLGSGGATGELFF.

The V and J genes are TRBV16 and TRBJ2-7; D may be TRBD1 (6 bases). V gave up 0 bases and J gave up 3 bases, with 9 bases separating them. This CDR3 region has 14 residues. Germline CDR1 is KGHSY and CDR2 is FQNENV. This CDR3 is CASSQSQGNYEQYF. CDR3 bases: TGTGCCAGCAGCCAATCCCAGGGGAACTACGAGCAGTACTTC. Together with reference TRBV16 and TRBJ2-7, the CDR3 gives the full variable domain: GEEVAQTPKHLVRGEGQKAKLYCAPIKGHSYVFWYQQVLKNEFKFLISFQNENVFDETGMPKERFSAKCLPNSPCSLEIQATKLEDSAVYFCASSQSQGNYEQYFGPGTRLTVT.

The rearrangement joins TRBV5-6 to TRBJ2-7; perhaps TRBD1 as D (5 bases). The CDR3 extends over 14 amino acids. Trimming cost V 0 bases and J 3 bases, with 10 bases left between them. Looked up from germline, CDR1 is SGHDT and CDR2 is YYEEEE. CDR3 sequence: CASSLEIDSYEQYF. CDR3 coding DNA: TGTGCCAGCAGCTTGGAAATTGACAGCTACGAGCAGTACTTC. Looking up the rest from reference TRBV5-6 and TRBJ2-7 gives the full variable domain: DAGVTQSPTHLIKTRGQQVTLRCSPKSGHDTVSWYQQALGQGPQFIFQYYEEEERQRGNFPDRFSGHQFPNYSSELNVNALLLGDSALYLCASSLEIDSYEQYFGPGTRLTVT.

This chain uses TRBV28 with TRBJ2-7; D gene unclear. Trimming took 2 bases from V and 6 from J, leaving 17 bases between them. This CDR3 is 15 amino acids long. The germline V gene has CDR1 MDHEN and CDR2 SYDVKM. The CDR3 bases are TGTGCCAGCAGTTTAATCCGAGCATCTATCGTCGAGCAGTACTTC. This encodes CASSLIRASIVEQYF.

This clone has just one count. The rearrangement joins TRBV5-1 to TRBJ2-5; tentatively, D is TRBD2 (6 bases). The CDR3 is 13 residues long. V was trimmed by 9 bases and J by 2 bases, leaving 14 bases between them. Germline-derived CDR1 and CDR2 are SGHRS and YFSETQ. CDR3 DNA: TGCGCCACCTCGGGGACTTCACAAGAGACCCAGTACTTC. Translated: CATSGTSQETQYF.